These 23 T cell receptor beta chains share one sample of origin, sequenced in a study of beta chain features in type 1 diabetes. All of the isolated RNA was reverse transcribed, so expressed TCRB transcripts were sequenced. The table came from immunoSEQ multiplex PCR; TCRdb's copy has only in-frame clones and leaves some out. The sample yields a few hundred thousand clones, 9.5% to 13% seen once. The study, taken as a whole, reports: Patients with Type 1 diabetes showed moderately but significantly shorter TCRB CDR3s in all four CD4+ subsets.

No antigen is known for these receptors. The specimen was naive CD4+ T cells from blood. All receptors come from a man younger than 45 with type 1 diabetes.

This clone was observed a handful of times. CDR3 DNA sequence: TGTGCCAGCCTCCCGACAGGGGCCAGGTACGAGCAGTACTTC. Translation: CASLPTGARYEQYF. The V and J genes are TRBV2 and TRBJ2-5; 8 nucleotides align to TRBD1. The J call may not be correct, given that the DNA end is closer to TRBJ2-7. This CDR3 is 14 amino acids long. Germline-derived CDR1 and CDR2 are SNHLY and FYNNEI.

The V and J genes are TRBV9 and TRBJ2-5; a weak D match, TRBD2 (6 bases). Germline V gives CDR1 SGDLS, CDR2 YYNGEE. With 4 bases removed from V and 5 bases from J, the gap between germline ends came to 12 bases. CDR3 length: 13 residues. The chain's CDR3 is CASSRELGETQYF. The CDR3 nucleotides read TGTGCCAGCAGCCGGGAGCTCGGCGAGACCCAGTACTTC.

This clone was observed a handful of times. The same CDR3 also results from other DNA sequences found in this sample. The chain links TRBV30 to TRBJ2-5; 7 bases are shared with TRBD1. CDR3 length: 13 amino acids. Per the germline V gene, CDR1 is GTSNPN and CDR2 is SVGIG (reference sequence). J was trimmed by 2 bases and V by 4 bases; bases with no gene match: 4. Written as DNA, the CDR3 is TGTGCCTGGACCCGACAGGGACAAGAGACCCAGTACTTC. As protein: CAWTRQGQETQYF.

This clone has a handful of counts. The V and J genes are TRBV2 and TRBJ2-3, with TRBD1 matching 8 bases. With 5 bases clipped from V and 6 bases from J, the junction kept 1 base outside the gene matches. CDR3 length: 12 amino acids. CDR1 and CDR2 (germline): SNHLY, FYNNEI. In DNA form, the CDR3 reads TGTGCCAGCAGTCGGACAGGGGATACGCAGTATTTT. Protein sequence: CASSRTGDTQYF.

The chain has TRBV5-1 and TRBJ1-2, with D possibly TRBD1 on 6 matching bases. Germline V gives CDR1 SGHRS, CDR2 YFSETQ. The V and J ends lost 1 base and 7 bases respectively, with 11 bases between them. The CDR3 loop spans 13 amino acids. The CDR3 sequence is CASSLNRDVGYTF. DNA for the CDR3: TGCGCCAGCAGCTTGAACAGGGACGTTGGCTACACCTTC.

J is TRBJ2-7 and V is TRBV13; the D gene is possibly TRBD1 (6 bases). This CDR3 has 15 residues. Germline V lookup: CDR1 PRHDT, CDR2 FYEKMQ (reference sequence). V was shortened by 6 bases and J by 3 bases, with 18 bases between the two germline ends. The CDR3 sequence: CASRRYVQGDYEQYF. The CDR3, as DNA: TGTGCCAGCAGACGTTACGTACAGGGTGACTACGAGCAGTACTTC.

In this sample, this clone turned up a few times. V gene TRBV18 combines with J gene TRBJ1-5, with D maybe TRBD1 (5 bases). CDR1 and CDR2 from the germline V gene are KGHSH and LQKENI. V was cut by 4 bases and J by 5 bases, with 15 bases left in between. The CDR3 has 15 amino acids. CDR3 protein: CASSLSGQGHQPQHF. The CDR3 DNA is TGTGCCAGCTCACTTAGCGGGCAGGGACATCAGCCCCAGCATTTT. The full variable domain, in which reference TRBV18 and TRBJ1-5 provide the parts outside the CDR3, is NAGVMQNPRHLVRRRGQEARLRCSPMKGHSHVYWYRQLPEEGLKFMVYLQKENIIDESGMPKERFSAEFPKEGPSILRIQQVVRGDSAAYFCASSLSGQGHQPQHFGDGTRLSIL.

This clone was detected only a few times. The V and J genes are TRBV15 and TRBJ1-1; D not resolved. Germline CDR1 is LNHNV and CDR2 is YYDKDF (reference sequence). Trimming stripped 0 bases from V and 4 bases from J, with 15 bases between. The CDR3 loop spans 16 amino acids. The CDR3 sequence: CATSRDPLLSGTEAFF. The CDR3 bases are TGTGCCACCAGCAGAGACCCTTTGTTGTCGGGCACTGAAGCTTTCTTT.

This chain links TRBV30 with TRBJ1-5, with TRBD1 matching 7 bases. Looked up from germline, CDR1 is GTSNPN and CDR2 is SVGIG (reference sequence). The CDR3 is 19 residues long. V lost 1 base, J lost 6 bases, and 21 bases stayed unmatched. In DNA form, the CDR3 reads TGTGCCTGGAGTGCGCCGATACAGGGGACCTGGGGTCGGGCTCAGCCCCAGCATTTT. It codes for CAWSAPIQGTWGRAQPQHF.

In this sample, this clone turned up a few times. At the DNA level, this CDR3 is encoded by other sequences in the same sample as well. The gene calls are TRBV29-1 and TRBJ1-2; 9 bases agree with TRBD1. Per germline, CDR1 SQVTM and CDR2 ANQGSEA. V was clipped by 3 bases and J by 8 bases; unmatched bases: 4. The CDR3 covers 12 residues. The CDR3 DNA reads TGCAGCGTTGAGGGACAGGGAGGCGGCTACACCTTC. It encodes CSVEGQGGGYTF. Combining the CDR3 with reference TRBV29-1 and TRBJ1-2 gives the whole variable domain SAVISQKPSRDICQRGTSLTIQCQVDSQVTMMFWYRQQPGQSLTLIATANQGSEATYESGFVIDKFPISRPNLTFSTLTVSNMSPEDSSIYLCSVEGQGGGYTFGSGTRLTVV.

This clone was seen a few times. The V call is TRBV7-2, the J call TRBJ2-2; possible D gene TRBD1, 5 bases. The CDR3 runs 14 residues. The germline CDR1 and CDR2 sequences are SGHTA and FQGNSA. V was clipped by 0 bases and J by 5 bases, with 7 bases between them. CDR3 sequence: CASSLAGATGELFF. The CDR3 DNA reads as TGTGCCAGCAGCTTAGCTGGGGCTACCGGGGAGCTGTTTTTT.

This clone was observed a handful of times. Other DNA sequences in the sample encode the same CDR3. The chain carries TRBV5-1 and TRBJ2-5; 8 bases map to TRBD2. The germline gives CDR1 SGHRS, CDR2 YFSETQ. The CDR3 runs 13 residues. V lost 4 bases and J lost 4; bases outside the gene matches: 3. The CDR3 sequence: CASSPGTRETQYF. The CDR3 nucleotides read TGCGCCAGCAGCCCCGGGACTAGAGAGACCCAGTACTTC.

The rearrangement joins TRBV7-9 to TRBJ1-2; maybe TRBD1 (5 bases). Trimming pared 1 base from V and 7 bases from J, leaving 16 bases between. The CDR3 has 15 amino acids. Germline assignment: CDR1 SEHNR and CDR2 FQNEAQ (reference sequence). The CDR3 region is CASSLEARVVSGYTF. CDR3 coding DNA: TGTGCCAGCAGCTTAGAGGCCAGGGTAGTCTCTGGCTACACCTTC.

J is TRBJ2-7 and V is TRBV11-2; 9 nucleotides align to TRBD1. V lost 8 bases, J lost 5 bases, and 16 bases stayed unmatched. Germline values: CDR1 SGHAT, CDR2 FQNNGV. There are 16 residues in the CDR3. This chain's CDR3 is CASSHRGQRVIHEQYF. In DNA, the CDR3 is TGTGCCAGCTCCCACAGGGGGCAGCGGGTTATTCACGAGCAGTACTTC.

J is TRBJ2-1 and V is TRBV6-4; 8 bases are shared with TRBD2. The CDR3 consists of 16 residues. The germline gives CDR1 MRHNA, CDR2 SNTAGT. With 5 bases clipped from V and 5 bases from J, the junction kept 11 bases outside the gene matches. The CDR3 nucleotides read TGTGCCAGCAGTTTCGGATTAGCGGGGTACAACAATGAGCAGTTCTTC. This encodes CASSFGLAGYNNEQFF.

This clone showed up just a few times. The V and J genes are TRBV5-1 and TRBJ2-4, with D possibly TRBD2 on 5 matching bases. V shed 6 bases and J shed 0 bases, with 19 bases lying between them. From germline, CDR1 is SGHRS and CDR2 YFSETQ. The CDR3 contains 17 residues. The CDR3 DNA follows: TGCGCCAGCACCTTAGACGGAGGAGACCTAGCCAAAAACATTCAGTACTTC. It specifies CASTLDGGDLAKNIQYF.

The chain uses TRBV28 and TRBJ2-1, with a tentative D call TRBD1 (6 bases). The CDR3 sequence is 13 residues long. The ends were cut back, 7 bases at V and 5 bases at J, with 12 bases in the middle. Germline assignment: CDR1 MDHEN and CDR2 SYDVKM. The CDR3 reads CASKGGTNNEQFF. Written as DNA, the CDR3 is TGTGCCAGCAAAGGGGGAACCAACAATGAGCAGTTCTTC.

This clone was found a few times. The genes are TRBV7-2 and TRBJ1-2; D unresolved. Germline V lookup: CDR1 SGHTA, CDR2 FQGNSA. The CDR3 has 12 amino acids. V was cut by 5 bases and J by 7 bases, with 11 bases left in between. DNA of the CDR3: TGTGCCAGCAGCCCCCGGCGAGGTGGCTACACCTTC. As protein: CASSPRRGGYTF.

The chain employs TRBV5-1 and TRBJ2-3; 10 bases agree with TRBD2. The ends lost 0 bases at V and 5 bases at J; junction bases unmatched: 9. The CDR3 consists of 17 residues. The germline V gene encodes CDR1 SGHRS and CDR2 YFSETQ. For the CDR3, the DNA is TGCGCCAGCAGCTTGGAGCTAGCGGGGGACCGTAGAGATACGCAGTATTTT. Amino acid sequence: CASSLELAGDRRDTQYF.

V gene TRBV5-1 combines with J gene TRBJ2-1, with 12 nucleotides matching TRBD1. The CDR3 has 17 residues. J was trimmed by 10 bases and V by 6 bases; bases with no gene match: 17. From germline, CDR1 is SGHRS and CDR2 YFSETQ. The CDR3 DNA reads TGCGCCAGCACGGGACAGGGGGCGCTTTGGTCATTAAAGGAGCAGTTCTTC. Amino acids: CASTGQGALWSLKEQFF.

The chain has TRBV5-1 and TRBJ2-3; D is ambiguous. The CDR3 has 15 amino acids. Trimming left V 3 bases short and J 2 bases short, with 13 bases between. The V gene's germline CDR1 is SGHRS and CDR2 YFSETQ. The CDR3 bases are TGCGCCAGCAGCTCTCCTCTAACCATCACAGATACGCAGTATTTT. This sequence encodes CASSSPLTITDTQYF.

The CDR3, as DNA: TGTGCCACCAGGAGAGATTCGGCAACTAATGAAAAACTGTTTTTT. Translating it yields CATRRDSATNEKLFF. The chain employs TRBV6-5 and TRBJ1-4; D gene unclear. The CDR3 has 15 amino acids. V was pared by 10 bases and J by 0 bases, with 15 bases between. The germline V gene encodes CDR1 MNHEY and CDR2 SVGAGI.

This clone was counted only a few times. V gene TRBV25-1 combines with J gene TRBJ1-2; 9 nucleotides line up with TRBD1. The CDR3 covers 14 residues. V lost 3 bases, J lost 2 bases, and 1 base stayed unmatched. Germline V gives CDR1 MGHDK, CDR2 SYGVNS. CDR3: CASSEGQGNYGYTF. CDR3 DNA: TGTGCCAGCAGTGAGGGACAGGGAAACTATGGCTACACCTTC.